One sample yielded the 28 T cell receptor beta chains listed below, sequenced in a study of cytomegalovirus exposure and HLA in healthy donors. It was with 60 Vbeta and 13 Jbeta primers that the PCR ran. Assay: immunoSEQ multiplex PCR; the TCRdb copy retains only in-frame clones and omits some. The table includes about 180,000 clones, over 70% detected once. Sequenced material: PBMCs. These receptors were obtained from a young man in good health and CMV-seronegative.

This clone appeared a few times. The chain carries TRBV6-6 and TRBJ1-2; 9 bases map to TRBD1. With 2 bases clipped from V and 3 bases from J, the junction kept 1 base outside the gene matches. The CDR3 sequence is 14 residues long. The germline V gene has CDR1 MNHNY and CDR2 SVGAGI (reference sequence). The CDR3 bases are TGTGCCAGCAGTTACGGGACAGGGCACTATGGCTACACCTTC. This encodes CASSYGTGHYGYTF.

The gene calls are TRBV5-1 and TRBJ2-5; the D is unclear. The CDR3 extends over 12 amino acids. Germline V gene sequence: CDR1 SGHRS, CDR2 YFSETQ. Trimming stripped 3 bases from V and 5 bases from J, with 8 bases between. In nucleotides, the CDR3 is TGCGCCAGCAGCTCCATGAGGGAGACCCAGTACTTC. Translated, it gives CASSSMRETQYF.

The count of this clone is one. The chain employs TRBV9 and TRBJ2-2; 10 nucleotides match TRBD1. Germline V gives CDR1 SGDLS, CDR2 YYNGEE. The CDR3 length is 15 residues. J was trimmed by 3 bases and V by 5 bases; bases with no gene match: 4. The CDR3 loop is CASRAGQGDTGELFF. Here the CDR3 DNA reads TGTGCCAGCAGAGCAGGACAGGGGGACACCGGGGAGCTGTTTTTT.

The genes are TRBV2 and TRBJ1-2; 10 bases line up with TRBD1. Germline trimming cut 6 bases from V and 3 bases from J; bases unmatched to any gene: 7. Germline loops: CDR1 SNHLY, CDR2 FYNNEI. CDR3 length: 15 residues. CDR3 residues: CASRHDRGLYYGYTF. In DNA, the CDR3 is TGTGCCAGCAGACACGACAGGGGGCTTTACTATGGCTACACCTTC.

The chain is built from TRBV5-1 and TRBJ1-6; D is unresolved. V was clipped by 0 bases and J by 8 bases, with 9 bases between them. The germline CDR1 and CDR2 sequences are SGHRS and YFSETQ. The length of the CDR3 is 14 residues. In DNA form, the CDR3 reads TGCGCCAGCAGCTTGGGGCAGGTTTATTCACCCCTCCACTTT. As protein: CASSLGQVYSPLHF.

The J gene is TRBJ1-2, the V gene TRBV19, with 9 bases fitting TRBD1. After removal of 1 base from V and 5 bases from J, the junction contained 5 bases not matched to a gene. This CDR3 is built from 15 residues. Germline CDR1 and CDR2: LNHDA and SQIVND (reference sequence). The DNA of the CDR3 is TGTGCCAGTAGTATAGCCCACAGGGGGCAATATGGCTACACCTTC. Translation gives CASSIAHRGQYGYTF.

CDR3 nucleotides: TGTGCCAGCGGCAAAGGGGGCCCTGGGGCCAACGTCCTGACTTTC. The encoded protein is CASGKGGPGANVLTF. The chain has TRBV28 and TRBJ2-6, with 7 bases that match TRBD1. The germline CDR1 and CDR2 sequences are MDHEN and SYDVKM. The CDR3 covers 15 residues. V dropped 8 bases and J dropped 2; count of bases not matched to a gene: 6.

The chain has TRBV28 and TRBJ2-5; the match to TRBD2 covers 8 bases. Germline V lookup: CDR1 MDHEN, CDR2 SYDVKM. With 2 bases clipped from V and 5 bases from J, the junction kept 10 bases outside the gene matches. The CDR3 totals 16 residues. CDR3 DNA sequence: TGTGCCAGCAGTTTACGTGACGGGAGGGCCTGGGAGACCCAGTACTTC. Translation: CASSLRDGRAWETQYF.

The sample holds a few counts of this clone. The CDR3 DNA follows: TGTGCCAGCAGCGCTGCTGTGGGGGAGGGCACTGAAGCTTTCTTT. Its protein is CASSAAVGEGTEAFF. The chain recombines TRBV9 with TRBJ1-1; D possibly corresponds to TRBD1 (5 bases). Deletions cut 3 bases from V and 4 bases from J, with 16 bases between. CDR3 length: 15 residues. The germline V gene encodes CDR1 SGDLS and CDR2 YYNGEE.

J is TRBJ2-7 and V is TRBV27; a weak D match, TRBD2 (6 bases). Trimming shortened V by 3 bases and J by 0 bases, and 15 bases separated the two germline ends. CDR3 length: 16 amino acids. In germline, CDR1 is MNHEY, CDR2 SMNVEV (reference sequence). The CDR3 nucleotides read TGTGCCAGCAGTTTCTCACTAGCCGTCAGCTCCTACGAGCAGTACTTC. It translates to CASSFSLAVSSYEQYF.

The V gene is TRBV7-9, the J gene TRBJ2-5, with D possibly being TRBD1 (8 bases). CDR3 length: 12 amino acids. CDR1 is SEHNR, CDR2 FQNEAQ, per germline (reference sequence). V was shortened by 10 bases and J by 4 bases, with 13 bases between the two germline ends. Here the CDR3 reads CATTGGGETQYF. CDR3 nucleotides: TGTGCCACCACAGGGGGGGGAGAGACCCAGTACTTC.

This sequence joins TRBV27 and TRBJ2-7, with D possibly matching TRBD1 (7 bases). The CDR3 sequence is 16 residues long. Germline CDR1 and CDR2: MNHEY and SMNVEV (reference sequence). Trimming took 6 bases from V and 5 from J, leaving 23 bases between them. The CDR3 DNA is TGTGCCAGCAGAGTAGGGGGGACAGCAGGCAGCAACGAGCAGTACTTC. It codes for CASRVGGTAGSNEQYF.

V usage is TRBV15 and J usage is TRBJ2-3; D call uncertain. Deletions cut 0 bases from V and 8 bases from J, with 15 bases between. The CDR3 consists of 15 residues. Germline CDR1 and CDR2: LNHNV and YYDKDF (reference sequence). CDR3 in DNA: TGTGCCACCAGCAGAGATTCTTCCCCACTTGGTACGCAGTATTTT. This sequence encodes CATSRDSSPLGTQYF.

V gene TRBV28 combines with J gene TRBJ2-1, with 10 bases lining up with TRBD2. There are 16 residues in the CDR3. Per the germline V gene, CDR1 is MDHEN and CDR2 is SYDVKM. Trimming at V came to 4 bases and at J to 4 bases, leaving 7 bases not matched to a gene. CDR3 sequence (DNA): TGTGCCAGCAGTTCCCTAGCGGGAGTGTATTACAATGAGCAGTTCTTC. Its protein product is CASSSLAGVYYNEQFF.

The genes are TRBV7-3 and TRBJ2-6, with 12 bases aligning to TRBD1. The trim removed 5 bases at V and 1 base at J, leaving 6 bases unmatched. The germline gives CDR1 SGHTA, CDR2 FQGTGA. The CDR3 has 18 amino acids. The CDR3 DNA follows: TGTGCCAGCAGCCTAGGGACAGGGGGCTCTTCTGGGGCCAACGTCCTGACTTTC. Amino acids: CASSLGTGGSSGANVLTF.

The chain combines TRBV2 with TRBJ2-7; D remains ambiguous. Germline assignment: CDR1 SNHLY and CDR2 FYNNEI. Trimming took 8 bases from V and 4 from J, leaving 12 bases between them. The CDR3 spans 12 residues. Here the CDR3 DNA reads TGTGCCAGCGGAGCGTACGGGTACGAGCAGTACTTC. Protein: CASGAYGYEQYF.

The chain is built from TRBV2 and TRBJ1-4; D is possibly TRBD1 (6 bases). V shed 6 bases and J shed 0 bases, with 11 bases lying between them. This CDR3 region has 15 residues. Germline-derived CDR1 and CDR2 are SNHLY and FYNNEI. CDR3 in amino acids: CASRFRTATNEKLFF. CDR3 in DNA: TGTGCCAGCAGGTTTCGGACAGCAACTAATGAAAAACTGTTTTTT.

The chain combines TRBV5-1 with TRBJ1-1, with D unclear. Germline CDR1 and CDR2: SGHRS and YFSETQ. There are 15 residues in the CDR3. The germline V and J ends were trimmed by 2 bases and 3 bases, with 14 bases remaining between them. The CDR3 nucleotides are TGCGCCAGCAGCTTCCAAAATCTGGGAGACACTGAAGCTTTCTTT. It is translated as CASSFQNLGDTEAFF.

The J gene is TRBJ2-7, the V gene TRBV13, with 8 nucleotides matching TRBD1. Losses at the gene ends were 5 bases for V and 3 bases for J; bases not matched to a gene: 6. This CDR3 is built from 14 residues. The germline V gene has CDR1 PRHDT and CDR2 FYEKMQ (reference sequence). The CDR3 loop is CASSGDRGNYEQYF. CDR3 sequence (DNA): TGTGCCAGCAGCGGAGACAGGGGAAACTACGAGCAGTACTTC.

As concerns this clone: The junction and the germline gene differ at one end; a read error may be behind it. The chain recombines TRBV9 with TRBJ1-1, with 7 bases that match TRBD1. The CDR3 consists of 12 residues. From germline, CDR1 is SGDLS and CDR2 YYNGEE. The CDR3 spells CASSSTGTATFF. As DNA, the CDR3 is TGTGCCAGCAGCTCCACCGGGACAGCGACCTTTTTT.

This clone appeared a single time. The chain is built from TRBV2 and TRBJ1-1; 9 nucleotides align to TRBD1. The CDR3 is 15 amino acids. With 8 bases clipped from V and 5 bases from J, the junction kept 12 bases outside the gene matches. Germline CDR1 and CDR2: SNHLY and FYNNEI. CDR3: CASSGTGFSGTEAFF. CDR3 nucleotide sequence: TGTGCCAGCTCCGGGACAGGGTTTAGTGGGACTGAAGCTTTCTTT.

As regards this clone: Because the CDR3's place on the DNA is in doubt, the DNA is left out and the CDR3 is given as listed by TCRdb. The V gene is TRBV12-1, the J gene TRBJ2-2; the table gives TRBD2 as D, unverified against the DNA. TRBV12-1 is annotated as a pseudogene. From its first to its last residue, the CDR3 has 16 amino acids. The CDR3 loop reads CASSFACGSNTGELFF.

V usage is TRBV7-8 and J usage is TRBJ2-3; 8 bases are a match to TRBD1. The CDR3 sequence is 17 residues long. V shed 5 bases, J shed 1 base, and the junction held 11 bases outside the gene matches. CDR1 is SGHVS, CDR2 FQNEAQ, per germline. The CDR3, as DNA: TGTGCCAGCAGCACAAGACAGGGGTCTCTTGGCACAGATACGCAGTATTTT. Translating gives CASSTRQGSLGTDTQYF.

V is TRBV14 and J is TRBJ2-3; tentative D call: TRBD2 (5 bases). V gave up 4 bases and J gave up 0 bases, with 17 bases separating them. Germline V gene lookup returns CDR1 SGHDN and CDR2 FVKESK. CDR3 length equals 17 residues. CDR3 nucleotide sequence: TGTGCCAGCAGCCCCGGGAAAGCTGGTTGGAGCACAGATACGCAGTATTTT. Its protein product is CASSPGKAGWSTDTQYF. The full variable domain, its missing parts supplied by reference TRBV14 and TRBJ2-3, is EAGVTQFPSHSVIEKGQTVTLRCDPISGHDNLYWYRRVMGKEIKFLLHFVKESKQDESGMPNNRFLAERTGGTYSTLKVQPAELEDSGVYFCASSPGKAGWSTDTQYFGPGTRLTVL.

This clone came up once. The genes are TRBV14 and TRBJ2-2, with a weak D call TRBD2 (6 bases). Trimming took 6 bases from V and 3 from J, leaving 14 bases between them. Germline loops: CDR1 SGHDN, CDR2 FVKESK. The CDR3 has 15 amino acids. The CDR3, as DNA: TGTGCCAGCAGGCCCCCGGGACTGTACACCGGGGAGCTGTTTTTT. It encodes CASRPPGLYTGELFF.

The chain carries TRBV7-6 and TRBJ2-1; 13 bases fit TRBD2. J lost 6 bases, V lost 5 bases, and 7 bases had no gene match. Germline V gives CDR1 SGHVS, CDR2 FNYEAQ. The CDR3 has 16 amino acids. The CDR3 sequence: CASSPTGLAGSNEQFF. CDR3 bases: TGTGCCAGCAGCCCAACGGGACTAGCGGGGTCCAATGAGCAGTTCTTC.

V usage is TRBV5-4 and J usage is TRBJ1-1; perhaps TRBD1 as D (5 bases). Trimming took off 5 bases at V and 2 bases at J, with 16 bases between the two ends. Germline values: CDR1 SGHNT, CDR2 YYREEE (reference sequence). This CDR3 has 15 amino acids. The CDR3 nucleotides are TGTGCCAGCAGTCATTTCGGCAGGGTAAACACTGAAGCTTTCTTT. Translation: CASSHFGRVNTEAFF.

V is TRBV4-2 and J is TRBJ2-5, with D possibly TRBD2 on 6 matching bases. Deletions cut 4 bases from V and 2 bases from J, with 11 bases between. The CDR3 is 14 residues long. Germline-derived CDR1 and CDR2 are LGHNA and YNFKEQ. CDR3 DNA: TGTGCCAGCAGCCGAGGCGGGGCGCAAGAGACCCAGTACTTC. This translates into CASSRGGAQETQYF.